The present TCR beta chain was sequenced within a study of T cell responses to AZD1222 COVID-19 vaccine. The CDR3 extends over 15 amino acids. Germline loops: CDR1 SGHAT, CDR2 FQNNGV. V dropped 5 bases and J dropped 3; count of bases not matched to a gene: 8. Generated by immunoSEQ multiplex PCR, the TCRdb table keeps only in-frame clones and is missing some. The table records 150,000 or so clones, more than 90% of them present only once. The source material was peripheral blood, sampled on day 0 of AZD1222 vaccination. The chain carries TRBV11-2 and TRBJ2-7, with TRBD1 matching over 9 bases. This receptor was obtained from an adult in good health. This chain's CDR3 is CASSRWEDRGYEQYF. DNA for the CDR3: TGTGCCAGCAGCCGTTGGGAGGACAGGGGCTACGAGCAGTACTTC.